Listed here is a single T cell receptor beta chain. No antigen is known for it. This entry comes from a study of cytomegalovirus exposure and HLA in healthy donors. At the level of the study: In terms of ancestry, the Caucasian-associated cluster contained about 80% of the 398 genotyped donors. Study-level findings and limits: Previous analysis showed most TCR beta V segments were productive about 90% or about 30% of the time.

These donors counted as nominally healthy when sampled, but unrecorded immune exposures were likely. The PCR ran on 60 Vbeta and 13 Jbeta primers. Authors' methods: Tens of millions of unique TCR beta chains, roughly 11 million of them shared, were counted by a later analysis. Here immunoSEQ multiplex PCR was the method, and the copy in TCRdb shows in-frame clones only, minus some. Clonal size and the V and J genes are those of that table, whereas D and trimming came from the DNA. The repertoire holds some 90,000 clones, with over 75% as singletons. The CDR3 spans 13 residues. V was shortened by 3 bases and J by 3 bases, with 10 bases between the two germline ends. Germline V gene sequence: CDR1 SQVTM, CDR2 ANQGSEA.

The V and J genes are TRBV29-1 and TRBJ2-3, with a possible D match to TRBD2 (6 bases). The sample comprised PBMCs. This TCR was sampled from a male donor in good health and CMV-seropositive. The CDR3 DNA reads TGCAGCGTTGATGGGCTAGCGACAGATACGCAGTATTTT. This codes for CSVDGLATDTQYF.